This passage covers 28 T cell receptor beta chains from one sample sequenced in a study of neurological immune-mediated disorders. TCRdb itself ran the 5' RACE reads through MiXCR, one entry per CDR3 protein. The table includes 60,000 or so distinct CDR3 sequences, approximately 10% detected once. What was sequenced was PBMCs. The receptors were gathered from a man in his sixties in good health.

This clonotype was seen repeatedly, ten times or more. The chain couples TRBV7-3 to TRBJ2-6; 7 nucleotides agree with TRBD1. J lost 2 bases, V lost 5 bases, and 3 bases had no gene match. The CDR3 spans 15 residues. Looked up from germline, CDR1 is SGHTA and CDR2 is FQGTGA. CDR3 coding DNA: TGTGCCAGCAGCCATGGGACAGCTGGGGCCAACGTCCTGACTTTC. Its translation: CASSHGTAGANVLTF.

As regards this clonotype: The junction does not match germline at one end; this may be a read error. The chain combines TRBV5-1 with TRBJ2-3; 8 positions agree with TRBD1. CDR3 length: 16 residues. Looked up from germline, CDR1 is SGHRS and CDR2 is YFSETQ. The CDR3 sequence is CASSFGDRLSTDMQYF. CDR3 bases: TGCGCCAGCAGCTTTGGGGACAGGCTTAGCACAGATATGCAGTATTTT.

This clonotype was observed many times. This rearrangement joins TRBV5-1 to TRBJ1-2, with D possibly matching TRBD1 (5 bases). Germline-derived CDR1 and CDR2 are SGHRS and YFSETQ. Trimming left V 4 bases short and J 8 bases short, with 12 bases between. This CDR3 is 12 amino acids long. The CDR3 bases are TGCGCCAGCAGCGGGACTTCGAGCGGCTACACCTTC. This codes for CASSGTSSGYTF. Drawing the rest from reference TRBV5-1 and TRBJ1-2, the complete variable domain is KAGVTQTPRYLIKTRGQQVTLSCSPISGHRSVSWYQQTPGQGLQFLFEYFSETQRNKGNFPGRFSGRQFSNSRSEMNVSTLELGDSALYLCASSGTSSGYTFGSGTRLTVV.

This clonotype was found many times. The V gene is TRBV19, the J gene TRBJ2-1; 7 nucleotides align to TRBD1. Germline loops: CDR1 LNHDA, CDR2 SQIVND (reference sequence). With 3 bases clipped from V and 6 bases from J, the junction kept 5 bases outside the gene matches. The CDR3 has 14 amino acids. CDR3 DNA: TGTGCCAGTAGTATTGGACAGGCCAGCAATGAGCAGTTCTTC. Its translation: CASSIGQASNEQFF.

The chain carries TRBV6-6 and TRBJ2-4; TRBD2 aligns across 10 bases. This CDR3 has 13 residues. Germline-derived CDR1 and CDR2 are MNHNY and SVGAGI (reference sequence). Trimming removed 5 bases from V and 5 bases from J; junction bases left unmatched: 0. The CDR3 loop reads CASSSGGENIQYF. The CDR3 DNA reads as TGTGCCAGCAGTAGCGGGGGGGAAAACATTCAGTACTTC.

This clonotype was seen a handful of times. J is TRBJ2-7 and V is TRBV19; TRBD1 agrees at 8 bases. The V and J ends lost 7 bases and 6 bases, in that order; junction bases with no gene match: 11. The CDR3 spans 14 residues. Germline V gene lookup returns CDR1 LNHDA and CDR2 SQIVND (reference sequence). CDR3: CASTQVGQGSEQYF. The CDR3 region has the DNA TGTGCCAGTACCCAGGTCGGACAGGGAAGCGAGCAGTACTTC.

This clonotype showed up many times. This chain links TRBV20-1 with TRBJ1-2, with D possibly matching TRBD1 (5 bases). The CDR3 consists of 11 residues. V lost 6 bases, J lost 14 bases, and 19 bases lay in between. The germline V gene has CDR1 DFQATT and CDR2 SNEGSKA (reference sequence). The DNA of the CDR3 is TGCAGTGCGTCCGGTTGGGACCGCCTAACCTTC. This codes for CSASGWDRLTF.

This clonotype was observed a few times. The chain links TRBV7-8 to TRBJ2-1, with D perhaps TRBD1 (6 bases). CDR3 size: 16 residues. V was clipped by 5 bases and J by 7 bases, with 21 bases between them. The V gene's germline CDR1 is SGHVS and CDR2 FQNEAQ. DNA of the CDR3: TGTGCCAGCAGCCTCCGGGGACAAGATGTGAGGAATGAGCAGTTCTTC. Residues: CASSLRGQDVRNEQFF. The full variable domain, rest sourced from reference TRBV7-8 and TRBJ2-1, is GAGVSQSPRYKVAKRGQDVALRCDPISGHVSLFWYQQALGQGPEFLTYFQNEAQLDKSGLPSDRFFAERPEGSVSTLKIQRTQQEDSAVYLCASSLRGQDVRNEQFFGPGTRLTVL.

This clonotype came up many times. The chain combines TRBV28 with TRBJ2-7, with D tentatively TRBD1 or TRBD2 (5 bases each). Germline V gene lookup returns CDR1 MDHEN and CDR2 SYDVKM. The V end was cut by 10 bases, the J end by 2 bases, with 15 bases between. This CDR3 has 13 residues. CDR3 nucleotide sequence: TGTGCCACGCAAGGGACGGTGACCTACGAGCAGTACTTC. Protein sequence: CATQGTVTYEQYF.

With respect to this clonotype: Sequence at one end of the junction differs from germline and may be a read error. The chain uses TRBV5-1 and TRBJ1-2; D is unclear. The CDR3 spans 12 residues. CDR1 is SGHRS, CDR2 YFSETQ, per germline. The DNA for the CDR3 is TGTGCCAGCAGATACGATACGAGTAGCTACACCTTC. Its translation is CASRYDTSSYTF.

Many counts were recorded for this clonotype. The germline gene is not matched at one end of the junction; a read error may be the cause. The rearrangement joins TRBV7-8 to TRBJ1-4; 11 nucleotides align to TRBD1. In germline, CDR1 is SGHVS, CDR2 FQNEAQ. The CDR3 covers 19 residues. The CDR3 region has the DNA TGCGCCAGCAGCTTAGCCTGGGACAGGGGGGGCATGTTGGATGAAAAACTGTTTTTT. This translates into CASSLAWDRGGMLDEKLFF. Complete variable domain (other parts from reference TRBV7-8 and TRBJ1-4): GAGVSQSPRYKVAKRGQDVALRCDPISGHVSLFWYQQALGQGPEFLTYFQNEAQLDKSGLPSDRFFAERPEGSVSTLKIQRTQQEDSAVYLCASSLAWDRGGMLDEKLFFGSGTQLSVL.

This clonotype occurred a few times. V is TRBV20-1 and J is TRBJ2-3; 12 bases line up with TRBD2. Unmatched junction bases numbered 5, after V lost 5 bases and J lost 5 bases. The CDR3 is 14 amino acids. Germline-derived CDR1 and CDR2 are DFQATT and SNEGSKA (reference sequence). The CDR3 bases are TGCAGTGCTCGACTAGCGGGGGTTATAGATACGCAGTATTTT. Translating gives CSARLAGVIDTQYF.

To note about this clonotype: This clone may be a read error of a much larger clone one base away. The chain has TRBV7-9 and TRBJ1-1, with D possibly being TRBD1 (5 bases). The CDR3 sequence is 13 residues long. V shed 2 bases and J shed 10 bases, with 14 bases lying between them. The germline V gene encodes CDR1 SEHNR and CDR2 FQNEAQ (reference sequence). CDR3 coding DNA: TGTGCCAGCAGCTTACAGGGAGGGAAAGGAGCTTTCTTT. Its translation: CASSLQGGKGAFF.

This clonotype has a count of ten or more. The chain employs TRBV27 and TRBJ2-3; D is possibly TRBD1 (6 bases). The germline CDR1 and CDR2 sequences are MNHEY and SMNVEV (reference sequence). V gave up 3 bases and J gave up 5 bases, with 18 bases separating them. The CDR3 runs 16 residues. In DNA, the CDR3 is TGTGCCAGCAGTTTCCTACCCGACAGGTCCGGAGATACGCAGTATTTT. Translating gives CASSFLPDRSGDTQYF.

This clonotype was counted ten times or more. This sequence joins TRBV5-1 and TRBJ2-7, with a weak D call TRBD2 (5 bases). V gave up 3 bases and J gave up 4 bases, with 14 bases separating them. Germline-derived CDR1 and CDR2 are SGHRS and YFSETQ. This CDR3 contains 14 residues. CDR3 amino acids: CASSYAGETYEQYF. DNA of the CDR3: TGCGCCAGCAGCTATGCCGGGGAGACGTACGAGCAGTACTTC.

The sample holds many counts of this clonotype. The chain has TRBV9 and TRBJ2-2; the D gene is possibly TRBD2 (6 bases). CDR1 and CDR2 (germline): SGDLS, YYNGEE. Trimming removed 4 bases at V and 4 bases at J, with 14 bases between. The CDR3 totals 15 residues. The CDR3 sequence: CASSPPGLFTGELFF. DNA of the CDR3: TGTGCCAGCAGCCCCCCGGGACTCTTCACCGGGGAGCTGTTTTTT. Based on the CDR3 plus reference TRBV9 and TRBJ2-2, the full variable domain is DSGVTQTPKHLITATGQRVTLRCSPRSGDLSVYWYQQSLDQGLQFLIQYYNGEERAKGNILERFSAQQFPDLHSELNLSSLELGDSALYFCASSPPGLFTGELFFGEGSRLTVL.

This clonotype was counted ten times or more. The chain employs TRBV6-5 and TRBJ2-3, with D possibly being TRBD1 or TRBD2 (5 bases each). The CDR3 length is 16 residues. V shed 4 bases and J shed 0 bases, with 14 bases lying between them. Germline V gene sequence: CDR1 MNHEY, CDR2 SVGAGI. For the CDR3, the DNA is TGTGCCAGCAGTTGGGGGACGGGTTCTAGCACAGATACGCAGTATTTT. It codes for CASSWGTGSSTDTQYF.

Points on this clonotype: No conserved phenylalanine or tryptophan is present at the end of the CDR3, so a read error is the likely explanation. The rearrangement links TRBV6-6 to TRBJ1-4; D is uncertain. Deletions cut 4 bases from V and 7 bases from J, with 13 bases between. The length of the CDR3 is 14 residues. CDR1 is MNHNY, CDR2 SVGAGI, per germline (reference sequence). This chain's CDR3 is CASSSAGPLEKLFL. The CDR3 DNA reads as TGTGCCAGCAGTTCGGCCGGACCTCTTGAAAAACTGTTTCTT.

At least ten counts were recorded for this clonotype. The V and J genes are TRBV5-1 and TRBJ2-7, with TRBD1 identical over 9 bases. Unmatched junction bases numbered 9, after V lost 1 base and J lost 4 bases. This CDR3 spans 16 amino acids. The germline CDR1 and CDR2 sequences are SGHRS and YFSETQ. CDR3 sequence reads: CASSLPPGTGSYEQYF. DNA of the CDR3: TGCGCCAGCAGCTTGCCACCGGGGACAGGGTCATACGAGCAGTACTTC.

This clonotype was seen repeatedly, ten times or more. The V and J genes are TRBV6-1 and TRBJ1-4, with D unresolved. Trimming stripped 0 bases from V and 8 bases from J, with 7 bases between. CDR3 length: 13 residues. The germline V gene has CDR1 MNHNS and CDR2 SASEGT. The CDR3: CASSEALGEKLFF. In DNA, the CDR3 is TGTGCCAGCAGTGAAGCGCTGGGGGAAAAACTGTTTTTT.

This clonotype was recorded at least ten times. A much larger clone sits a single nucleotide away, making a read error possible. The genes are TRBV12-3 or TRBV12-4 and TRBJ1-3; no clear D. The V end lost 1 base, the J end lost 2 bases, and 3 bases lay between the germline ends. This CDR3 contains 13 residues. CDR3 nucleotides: TGTGCCAGCAGTTTAGGAGCTGGAAACACCATATATTTT. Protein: CASSLGAGNTIYF.

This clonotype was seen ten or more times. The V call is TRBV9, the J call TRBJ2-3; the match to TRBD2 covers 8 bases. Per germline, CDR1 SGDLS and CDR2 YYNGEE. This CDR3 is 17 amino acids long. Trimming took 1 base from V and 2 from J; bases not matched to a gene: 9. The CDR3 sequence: CASSVPIHGGATDTQYF. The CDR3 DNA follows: TGTGCCAGCAGCGTACCCATTCACGGGGGGGCCACAGATACGCAGTATTTT. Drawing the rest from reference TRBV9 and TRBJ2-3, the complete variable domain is DSGVTQTPKHLITATGQRVTLRCSPRSGDLSVYWYQQSLDQGLQFLIQYYNGEERAKGNILERFSAQQFPDLHSELNLSSLELGDSALYFCASSVPIHGGATDTQYFGPGTRLTVL.

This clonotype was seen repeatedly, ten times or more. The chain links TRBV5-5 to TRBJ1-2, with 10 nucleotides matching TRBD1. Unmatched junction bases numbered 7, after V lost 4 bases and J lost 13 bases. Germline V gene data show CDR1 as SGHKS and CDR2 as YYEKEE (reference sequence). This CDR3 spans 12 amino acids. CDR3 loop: CASSPGQGWGTF. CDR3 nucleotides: TGTGCCAGCAGCCCGGGACAGGGGTGGGGCACCTTC.

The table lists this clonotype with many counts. The CDR3 loop is CASSSYYTEAFF. In nucleotides, the CDR3 is TGTGCCAGCAGCTCATACTACACTGAAGCTTTCTTT. The chain is built from TRBV5-6 and TRBJ1-1; no reliable D call. Germline V lookup: CDR1 SGHDT, CDR2 YYEEEE. The length of the CDR3 is 12 residues. V was clipped by 3 bases and J by 3 bases, with 6 bases between them.

The CDR3 DNA is TGCGCCAGCGCCGGGGGGGTAGGGTCCTACGAGCAGTACTTC. It is translated as CASAGGVGSYEQYF. The rearrangement joins TRBV10-1 to TRBJ2-7, with 8 bases aligning to TRBD2. V trimming: 8 bases; J trimming: 1 base; junction bases outside the gene matches: 7. CDR3 length: 14 residues. The V gene's germline CDR1 is WNHNN and CDR2 SYGVQD (reference sequence).

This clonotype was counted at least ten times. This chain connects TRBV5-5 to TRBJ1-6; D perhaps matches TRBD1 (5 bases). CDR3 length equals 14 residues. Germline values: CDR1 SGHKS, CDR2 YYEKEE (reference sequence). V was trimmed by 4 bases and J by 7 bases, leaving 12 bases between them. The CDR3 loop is CASSLDSQNSPLHF. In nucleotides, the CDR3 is TGTGCCAGCAGCCTCGACAGCCAGAATTCACCCCTCCACTTT. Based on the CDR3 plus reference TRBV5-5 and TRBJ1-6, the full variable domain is DAGVTQSPTHLIKTRGQQVTLRCSPISGHKSVSWYQQVLGQGPQFIFQYYEKEERGRGNFPDRFSARQFPNYSSELNVNALLLGDSALYLCASSLDSQNSPLHFGNGTRLTVT.

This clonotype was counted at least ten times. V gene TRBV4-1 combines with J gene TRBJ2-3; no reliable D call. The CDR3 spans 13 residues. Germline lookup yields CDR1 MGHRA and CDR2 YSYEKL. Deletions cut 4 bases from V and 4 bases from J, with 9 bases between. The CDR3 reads CASSPLRADTQYF. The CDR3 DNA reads TGCGCCAGCAGCCCCCTTCGGGCAGATACGCAGTATTTT.

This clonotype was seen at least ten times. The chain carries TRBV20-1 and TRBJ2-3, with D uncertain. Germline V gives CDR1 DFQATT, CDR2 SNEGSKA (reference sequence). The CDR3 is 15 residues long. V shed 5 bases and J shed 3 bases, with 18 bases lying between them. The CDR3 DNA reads TGCAGTGCTGCCCAAGGAGCAACCACTACAGATACGCAGTATTTT. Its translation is CSAAQGATTTDTQYF.